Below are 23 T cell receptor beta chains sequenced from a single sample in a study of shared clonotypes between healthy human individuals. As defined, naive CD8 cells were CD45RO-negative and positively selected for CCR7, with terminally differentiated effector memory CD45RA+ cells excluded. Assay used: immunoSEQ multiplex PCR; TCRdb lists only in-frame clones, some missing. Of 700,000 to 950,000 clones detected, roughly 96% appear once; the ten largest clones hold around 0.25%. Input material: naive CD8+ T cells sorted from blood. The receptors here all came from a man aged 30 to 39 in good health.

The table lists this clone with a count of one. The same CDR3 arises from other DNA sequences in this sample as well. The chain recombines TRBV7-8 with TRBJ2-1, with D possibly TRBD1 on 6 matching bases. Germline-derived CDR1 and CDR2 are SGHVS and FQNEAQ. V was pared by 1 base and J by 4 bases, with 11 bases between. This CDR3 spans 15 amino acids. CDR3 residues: CASSLGGTSYNEQFF. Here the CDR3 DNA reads TGTGCCAGCAGCTTAGGAGGGACAAGTTACAATGAGCAGTTCTTC.

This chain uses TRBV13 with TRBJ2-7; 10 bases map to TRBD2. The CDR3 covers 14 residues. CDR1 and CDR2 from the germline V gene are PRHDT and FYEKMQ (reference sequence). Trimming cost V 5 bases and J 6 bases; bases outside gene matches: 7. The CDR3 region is CASSEGLATAEQYF. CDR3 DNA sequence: TGTGCCAGCAGCGAGGGACTAGCGACCGCCGAGCAGTACTTC.

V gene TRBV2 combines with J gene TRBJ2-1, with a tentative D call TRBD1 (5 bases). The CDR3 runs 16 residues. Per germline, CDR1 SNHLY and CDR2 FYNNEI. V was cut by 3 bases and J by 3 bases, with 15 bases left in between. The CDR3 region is CASSEIGAEIYNEQFF. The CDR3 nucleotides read TGTGCCAGCAGTGAGATAGGGGCCGAGATCTACAATGAGCAGTTCTTC. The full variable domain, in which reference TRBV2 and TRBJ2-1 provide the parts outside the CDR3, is EPEVTQTPSHQVTQMGQEVILRCVPISNHLYFYWYRQILGQKVEFLVSFYNNEISEKSEIFDDQFSVERPDGSNFTLKIRSTKLEDSAMYFCASSEIGAEIYNEQFFGPGTRLTVL.

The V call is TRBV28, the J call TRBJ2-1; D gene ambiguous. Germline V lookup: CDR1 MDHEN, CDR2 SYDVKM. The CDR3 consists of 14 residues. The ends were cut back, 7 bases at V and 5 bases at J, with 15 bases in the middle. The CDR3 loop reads CASTLFGSDNEQFF. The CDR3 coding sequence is TGTGCCAGCACCCTTTTCGGCAGCGACAATGAGCAGTTCTTC.

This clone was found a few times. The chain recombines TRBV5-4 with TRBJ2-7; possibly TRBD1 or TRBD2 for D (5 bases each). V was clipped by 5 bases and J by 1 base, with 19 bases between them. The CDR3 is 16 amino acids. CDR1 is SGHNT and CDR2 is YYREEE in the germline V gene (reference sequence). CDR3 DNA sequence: TGTGCCAGCAGTTCGTCAACCGGGACCGCATCCTACGAGCAGTACTTC. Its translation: CASSSSTGTASYEQYF.

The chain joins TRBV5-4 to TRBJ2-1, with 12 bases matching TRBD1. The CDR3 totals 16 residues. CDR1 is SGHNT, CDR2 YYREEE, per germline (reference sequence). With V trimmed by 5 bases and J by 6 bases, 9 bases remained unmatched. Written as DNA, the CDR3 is TGTGCCAGCAGGGGGACAGGGGGCGCCGGCCGCAATGAGCAGTTCTTC. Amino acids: CASRGTGGAGRNEQFF.

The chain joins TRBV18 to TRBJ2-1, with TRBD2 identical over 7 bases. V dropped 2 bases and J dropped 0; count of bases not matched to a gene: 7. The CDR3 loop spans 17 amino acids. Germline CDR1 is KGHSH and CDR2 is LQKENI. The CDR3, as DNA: TGTGCCAGCTCACCAGGTTGGGGGGGGAGCTCCTACAATGAGCAGTTCTTC. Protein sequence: CASSPGWGGSSYNEQFF.

Here the CDR3 DNA reads TGCAGCGTTGAGGGGGGCGGCTACGAGCAGTACTTC. Translation gives CSVEGGGYEQYF. The V call is TRBV29-1, the J call TRBJ2-7, with D perhaps being TRBD1 or TRBD2 (6 bases each). This CDR3 has 12 residues. Per the germline V gene, CDR1 is SQVTM and CDR2 is ANQGSEA. The V and J ends lost 3 bases and 3 bases respectively, with 9 bases between them.

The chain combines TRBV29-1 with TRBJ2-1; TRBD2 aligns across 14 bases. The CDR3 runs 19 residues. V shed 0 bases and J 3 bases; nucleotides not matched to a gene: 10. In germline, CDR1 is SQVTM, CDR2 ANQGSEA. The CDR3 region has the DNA TGCAGCGTTGAAGATAATTGGACTAGCGGGAGGCTGGACTACAATGAGCAGTTCTTC. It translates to CSVEDNWTSGRLDYNEQFF.

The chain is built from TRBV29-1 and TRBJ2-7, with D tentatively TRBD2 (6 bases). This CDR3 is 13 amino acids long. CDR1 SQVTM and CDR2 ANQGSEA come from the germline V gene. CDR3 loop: CSVIWGGYYEQYF. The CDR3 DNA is TGCAGTGTCATATGGGGAGGCTACTACGAGCAGTACTTC.

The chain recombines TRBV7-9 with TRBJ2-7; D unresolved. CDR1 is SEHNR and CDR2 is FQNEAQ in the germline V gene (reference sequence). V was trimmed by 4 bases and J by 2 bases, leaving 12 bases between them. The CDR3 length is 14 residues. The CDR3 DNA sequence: TGTGCCAGCAGCTCGTACGACGCTCCCTACGAGCAGTACTTC. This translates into CASSSYDAPYEQYF.

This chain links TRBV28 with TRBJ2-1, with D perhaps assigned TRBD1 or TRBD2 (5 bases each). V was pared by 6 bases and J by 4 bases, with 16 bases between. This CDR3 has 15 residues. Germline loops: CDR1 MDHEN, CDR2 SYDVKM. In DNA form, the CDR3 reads TGTGCCAGCAGCCCTCGGGGCGGGTTTTACAATGAGCAGTTCTTC. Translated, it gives CASSPRGGFYNEQFF.

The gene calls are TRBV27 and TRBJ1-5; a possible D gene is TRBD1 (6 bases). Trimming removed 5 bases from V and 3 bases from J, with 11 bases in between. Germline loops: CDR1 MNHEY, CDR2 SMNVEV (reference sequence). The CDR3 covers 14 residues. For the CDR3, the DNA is TGTGCCAGCAGTACCAGACAGGCCAATCAGCCCCAGCATTTT. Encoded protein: CASSTRQANQPQHF.

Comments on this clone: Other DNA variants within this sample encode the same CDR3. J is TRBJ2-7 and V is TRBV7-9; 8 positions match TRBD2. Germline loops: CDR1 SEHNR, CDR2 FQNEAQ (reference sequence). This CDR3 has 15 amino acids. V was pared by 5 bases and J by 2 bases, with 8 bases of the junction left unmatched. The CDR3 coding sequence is TGTGCCAGCAGCCCACGAGGTAGCGGGACCTACGAGCAGTACTTC. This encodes CASSPRGSGTYEQYF.

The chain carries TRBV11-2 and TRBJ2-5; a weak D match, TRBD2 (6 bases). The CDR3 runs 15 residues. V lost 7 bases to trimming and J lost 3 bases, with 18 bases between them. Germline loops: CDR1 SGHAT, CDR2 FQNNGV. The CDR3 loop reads CASTPPGGQEETQYF. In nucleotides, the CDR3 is TGTGCCAGCACCCCGCCCGGGGGTCAAGAAGAGACCCAGTACTTC.

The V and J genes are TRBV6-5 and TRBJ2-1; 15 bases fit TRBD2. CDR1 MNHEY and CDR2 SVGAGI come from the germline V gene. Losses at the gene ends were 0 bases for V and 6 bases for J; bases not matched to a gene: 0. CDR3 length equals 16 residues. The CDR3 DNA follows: TGTGCCAGCAGTTACTCGGGACTAGCGGGAGGCAATGAGCAGTTCTTC. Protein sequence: CASSYSGLAGGNEQFF.

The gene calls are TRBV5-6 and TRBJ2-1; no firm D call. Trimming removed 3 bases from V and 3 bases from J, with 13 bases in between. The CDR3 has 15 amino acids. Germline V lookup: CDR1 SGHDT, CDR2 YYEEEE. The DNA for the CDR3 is TGTGCCAGCAGCTCTTCTCCAAGAATCTACAATGAGCAGTTCTTC. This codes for CASSSSPRIYNEQFF. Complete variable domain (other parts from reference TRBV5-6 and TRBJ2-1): DAGVTQSPTHLIKTRGQQVTLRCSPKSGHDTVSWYQQALGQGPQFIFQYYEEEERQRGNFPDRFSGHQFPNYSSELNVNALLLGDSALYLCASSSSPRIYNEQFFGPGTRLTVL.

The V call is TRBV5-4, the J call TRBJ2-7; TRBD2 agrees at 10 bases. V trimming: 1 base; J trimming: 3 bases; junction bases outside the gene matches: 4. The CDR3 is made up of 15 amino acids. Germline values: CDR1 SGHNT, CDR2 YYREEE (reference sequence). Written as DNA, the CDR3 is TGTGCCAGCAGCTTGAATCCTAGCGGGAGCTACGAGCAGTACTTC. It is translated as CASSLNPSGSYEQYF.

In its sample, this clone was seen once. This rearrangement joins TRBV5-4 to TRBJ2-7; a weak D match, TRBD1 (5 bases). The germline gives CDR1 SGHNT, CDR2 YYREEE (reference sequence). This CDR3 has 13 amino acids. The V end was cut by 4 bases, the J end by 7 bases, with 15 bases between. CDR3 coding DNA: TGTGCCAGCAGCCACAGCTTAGCAGGGGAGCAGTACTTC. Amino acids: CASSHSLAGEQYF.

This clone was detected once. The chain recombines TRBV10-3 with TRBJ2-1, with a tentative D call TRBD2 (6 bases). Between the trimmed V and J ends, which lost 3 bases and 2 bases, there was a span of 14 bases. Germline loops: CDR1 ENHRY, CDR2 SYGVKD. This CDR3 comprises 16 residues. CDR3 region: CAISDPPGDPYNEQFF. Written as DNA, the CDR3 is TGTGCCATCAGTGACCCTCCGGGAGATCCCTACAATGAGCAGTTCTTC.

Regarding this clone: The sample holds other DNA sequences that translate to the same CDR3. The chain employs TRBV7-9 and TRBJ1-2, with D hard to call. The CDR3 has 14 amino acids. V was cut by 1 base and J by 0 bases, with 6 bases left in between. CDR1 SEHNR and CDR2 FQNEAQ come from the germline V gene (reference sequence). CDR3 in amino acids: CASSLGDPNYGYTF. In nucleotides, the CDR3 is TGTGCCAGCAGCTTAGGAGATCCTAACTATGGCTACACCTTC.

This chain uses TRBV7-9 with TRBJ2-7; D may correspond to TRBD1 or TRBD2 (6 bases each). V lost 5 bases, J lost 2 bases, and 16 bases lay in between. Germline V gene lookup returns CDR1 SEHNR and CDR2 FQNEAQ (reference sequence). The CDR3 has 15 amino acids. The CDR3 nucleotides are TGTGCCAGCAGCGAGGCAGGGGAGGCGGCCTACGAGCAGTACTTC. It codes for CASSEAGEAAYEQYF.

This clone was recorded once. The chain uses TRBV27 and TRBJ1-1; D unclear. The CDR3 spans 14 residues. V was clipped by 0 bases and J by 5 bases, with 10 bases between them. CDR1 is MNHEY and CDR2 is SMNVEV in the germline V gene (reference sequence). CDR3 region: CASSLSFGWTEAFF. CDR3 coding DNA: TGTGCCAGCAGTTTATCGTTTGGGTGGACTGAAGCTTTCTTT.